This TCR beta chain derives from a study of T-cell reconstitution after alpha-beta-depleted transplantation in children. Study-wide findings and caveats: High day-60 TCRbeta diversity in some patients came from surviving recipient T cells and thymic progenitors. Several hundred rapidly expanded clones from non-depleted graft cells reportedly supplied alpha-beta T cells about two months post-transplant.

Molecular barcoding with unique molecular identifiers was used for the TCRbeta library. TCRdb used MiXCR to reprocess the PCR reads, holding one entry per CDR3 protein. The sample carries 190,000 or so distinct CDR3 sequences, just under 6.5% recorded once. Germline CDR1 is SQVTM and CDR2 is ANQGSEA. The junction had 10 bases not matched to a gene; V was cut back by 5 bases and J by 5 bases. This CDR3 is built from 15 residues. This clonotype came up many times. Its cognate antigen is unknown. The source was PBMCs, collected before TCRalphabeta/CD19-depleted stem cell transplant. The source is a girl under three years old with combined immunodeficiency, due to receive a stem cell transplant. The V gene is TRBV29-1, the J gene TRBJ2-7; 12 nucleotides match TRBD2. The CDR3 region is CSVRLAGGPWNEQYF. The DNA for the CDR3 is TGCAGCGTTCGCCTAGCGGGAGGGCCTTGGAACGAGCAGTACTTC.